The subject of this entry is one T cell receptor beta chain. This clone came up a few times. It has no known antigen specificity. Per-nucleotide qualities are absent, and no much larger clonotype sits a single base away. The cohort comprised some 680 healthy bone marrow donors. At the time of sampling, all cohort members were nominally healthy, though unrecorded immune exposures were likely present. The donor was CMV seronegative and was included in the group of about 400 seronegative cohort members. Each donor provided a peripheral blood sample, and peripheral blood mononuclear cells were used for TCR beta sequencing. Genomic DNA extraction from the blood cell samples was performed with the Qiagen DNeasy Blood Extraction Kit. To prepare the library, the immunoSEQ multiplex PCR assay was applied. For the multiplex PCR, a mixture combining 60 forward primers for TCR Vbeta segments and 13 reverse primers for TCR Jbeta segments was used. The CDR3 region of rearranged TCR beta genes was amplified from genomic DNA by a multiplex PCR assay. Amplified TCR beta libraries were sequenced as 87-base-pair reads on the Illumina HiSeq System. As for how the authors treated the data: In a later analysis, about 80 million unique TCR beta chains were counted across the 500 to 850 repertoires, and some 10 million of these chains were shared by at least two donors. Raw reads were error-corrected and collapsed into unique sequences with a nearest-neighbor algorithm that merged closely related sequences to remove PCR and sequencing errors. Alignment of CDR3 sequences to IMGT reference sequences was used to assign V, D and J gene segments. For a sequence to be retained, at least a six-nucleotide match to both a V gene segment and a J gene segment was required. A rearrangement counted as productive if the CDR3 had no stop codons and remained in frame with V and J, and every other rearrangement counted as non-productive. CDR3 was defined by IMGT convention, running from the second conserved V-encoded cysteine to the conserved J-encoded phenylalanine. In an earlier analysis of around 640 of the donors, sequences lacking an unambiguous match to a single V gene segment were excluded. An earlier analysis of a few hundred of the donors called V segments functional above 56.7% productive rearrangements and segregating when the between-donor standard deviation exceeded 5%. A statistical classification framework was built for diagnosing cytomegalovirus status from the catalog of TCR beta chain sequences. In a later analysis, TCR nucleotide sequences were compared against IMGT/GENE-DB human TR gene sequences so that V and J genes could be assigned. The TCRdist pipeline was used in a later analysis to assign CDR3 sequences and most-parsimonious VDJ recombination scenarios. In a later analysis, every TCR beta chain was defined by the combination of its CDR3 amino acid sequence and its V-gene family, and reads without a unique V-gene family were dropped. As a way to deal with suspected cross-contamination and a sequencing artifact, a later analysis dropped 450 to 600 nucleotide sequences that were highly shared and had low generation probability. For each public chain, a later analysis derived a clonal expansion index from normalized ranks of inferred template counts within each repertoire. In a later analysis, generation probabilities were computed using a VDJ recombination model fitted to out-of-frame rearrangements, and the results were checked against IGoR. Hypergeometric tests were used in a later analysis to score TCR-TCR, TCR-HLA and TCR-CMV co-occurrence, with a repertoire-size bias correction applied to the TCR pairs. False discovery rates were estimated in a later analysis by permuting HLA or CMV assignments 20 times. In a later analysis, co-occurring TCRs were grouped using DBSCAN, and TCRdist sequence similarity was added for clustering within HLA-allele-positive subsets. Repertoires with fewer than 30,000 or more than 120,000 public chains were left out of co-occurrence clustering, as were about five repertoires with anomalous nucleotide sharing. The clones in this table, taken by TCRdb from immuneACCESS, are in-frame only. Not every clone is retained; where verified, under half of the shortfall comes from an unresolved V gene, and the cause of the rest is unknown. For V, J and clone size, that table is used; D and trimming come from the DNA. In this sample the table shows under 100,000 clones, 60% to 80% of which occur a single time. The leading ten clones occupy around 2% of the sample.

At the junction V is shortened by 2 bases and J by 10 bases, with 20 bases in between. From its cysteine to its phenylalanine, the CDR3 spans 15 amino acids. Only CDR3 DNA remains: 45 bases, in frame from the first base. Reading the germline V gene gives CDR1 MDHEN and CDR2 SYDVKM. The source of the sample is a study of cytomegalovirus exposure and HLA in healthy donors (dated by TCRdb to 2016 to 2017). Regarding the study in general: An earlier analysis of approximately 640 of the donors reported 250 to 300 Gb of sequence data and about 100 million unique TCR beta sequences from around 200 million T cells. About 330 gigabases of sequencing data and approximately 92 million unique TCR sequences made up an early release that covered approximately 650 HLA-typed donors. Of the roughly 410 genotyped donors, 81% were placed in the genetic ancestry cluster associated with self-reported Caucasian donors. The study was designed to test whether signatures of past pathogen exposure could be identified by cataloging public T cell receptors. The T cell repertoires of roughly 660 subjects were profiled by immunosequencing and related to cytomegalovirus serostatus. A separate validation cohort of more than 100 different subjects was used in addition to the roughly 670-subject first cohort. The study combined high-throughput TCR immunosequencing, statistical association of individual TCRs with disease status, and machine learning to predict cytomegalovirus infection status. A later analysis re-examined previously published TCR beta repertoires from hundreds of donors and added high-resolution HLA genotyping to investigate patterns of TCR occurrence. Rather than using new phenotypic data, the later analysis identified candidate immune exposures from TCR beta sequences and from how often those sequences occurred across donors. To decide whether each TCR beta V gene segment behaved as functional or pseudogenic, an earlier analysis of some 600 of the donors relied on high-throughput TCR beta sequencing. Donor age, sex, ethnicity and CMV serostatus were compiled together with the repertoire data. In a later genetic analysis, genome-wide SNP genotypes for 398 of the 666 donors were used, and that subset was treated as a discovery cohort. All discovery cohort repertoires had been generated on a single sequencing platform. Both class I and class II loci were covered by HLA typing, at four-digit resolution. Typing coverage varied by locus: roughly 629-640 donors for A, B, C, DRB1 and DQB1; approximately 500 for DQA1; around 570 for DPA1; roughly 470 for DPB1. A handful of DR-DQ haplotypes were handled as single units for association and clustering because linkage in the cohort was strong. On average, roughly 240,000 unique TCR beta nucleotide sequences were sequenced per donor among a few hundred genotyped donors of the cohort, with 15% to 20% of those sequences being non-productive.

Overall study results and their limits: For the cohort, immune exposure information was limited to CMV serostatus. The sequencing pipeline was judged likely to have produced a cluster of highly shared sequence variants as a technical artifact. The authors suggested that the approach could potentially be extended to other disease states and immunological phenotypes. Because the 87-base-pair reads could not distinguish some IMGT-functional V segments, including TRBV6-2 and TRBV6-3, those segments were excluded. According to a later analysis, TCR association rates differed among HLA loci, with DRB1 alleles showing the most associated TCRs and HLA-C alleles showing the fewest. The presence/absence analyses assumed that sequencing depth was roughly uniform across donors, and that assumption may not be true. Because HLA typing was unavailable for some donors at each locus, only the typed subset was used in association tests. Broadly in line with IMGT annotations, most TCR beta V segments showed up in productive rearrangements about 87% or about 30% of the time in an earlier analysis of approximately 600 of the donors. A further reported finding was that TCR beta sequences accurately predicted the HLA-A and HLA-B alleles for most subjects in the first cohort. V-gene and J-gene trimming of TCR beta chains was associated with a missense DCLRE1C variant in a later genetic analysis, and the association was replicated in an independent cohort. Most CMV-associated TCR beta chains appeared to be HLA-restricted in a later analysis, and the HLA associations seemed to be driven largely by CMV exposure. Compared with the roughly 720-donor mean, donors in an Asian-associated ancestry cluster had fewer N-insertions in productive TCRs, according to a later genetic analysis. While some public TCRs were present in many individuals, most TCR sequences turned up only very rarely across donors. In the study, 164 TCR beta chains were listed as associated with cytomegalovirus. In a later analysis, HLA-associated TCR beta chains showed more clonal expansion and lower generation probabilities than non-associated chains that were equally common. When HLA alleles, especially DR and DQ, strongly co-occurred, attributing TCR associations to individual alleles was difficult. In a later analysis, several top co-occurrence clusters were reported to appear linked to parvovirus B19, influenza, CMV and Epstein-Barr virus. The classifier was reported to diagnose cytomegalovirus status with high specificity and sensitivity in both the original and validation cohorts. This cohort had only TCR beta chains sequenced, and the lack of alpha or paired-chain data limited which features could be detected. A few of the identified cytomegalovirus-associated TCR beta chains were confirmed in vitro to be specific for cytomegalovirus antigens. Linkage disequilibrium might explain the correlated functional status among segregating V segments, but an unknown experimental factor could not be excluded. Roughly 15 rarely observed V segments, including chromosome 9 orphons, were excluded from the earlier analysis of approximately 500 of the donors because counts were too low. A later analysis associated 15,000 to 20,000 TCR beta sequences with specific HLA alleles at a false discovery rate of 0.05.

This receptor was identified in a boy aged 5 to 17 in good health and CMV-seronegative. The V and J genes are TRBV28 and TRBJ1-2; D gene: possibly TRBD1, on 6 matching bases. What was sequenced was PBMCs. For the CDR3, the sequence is CASSLPPGHLNLYTF. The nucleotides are TGTGCCAGCAGTTTACCCCCGGGACATCTTAACCTCTACACCTTC.